The 8 T cell receptor beta chains presented below share a single source sample, sequenced in a study of breast tumors, draining lymph nodes, adjacent tissues. The lymph nodes were axillary draining lymph nodes from breast cancer patients. MiXCR, applied by TCRdb to the multiplex PCR reads, yields one record per CDR3 protein. This table holds approximately 210,000 distinct CDR3 sequences, 32% found once. The sequencing input was axillary lymph node tissue. Receptors were obtained from a female donor with breast cancer. Some clones in this sample may be carry-over from other donors' samples.

This clonotype has ten or more counts. The gene calls are TRBV20-1 and TRBJ1-2, with TRBD1 as a possible D gene (5 bases). The germline V gene has CDR1 DFQATT and CDR2 SNEGSKA (reference sequence). Trimming left V 6 bases short and J 0 bases short, with 11 bases between. This CDR3 comprises 13 residues. The CDR3 region has the DNA TGCAGTGCAGTGACAGCCACTAACTATGGCTACACCTTC. This codes for CSAVTATNYGYTF.

This clonotype was detected ten times or more. The chain links TRBV29-1 to TRBJ1-3; tentative D call: TRBD1 (6 bases). There are 14 residues in the CDR3. The ends were cut back, 5 bases at V and 0 bases at J, with 11 bases in the middle. Germline V lookup: CDR1 SQVTM, CDR2 ANQGSEA. Here the CDR3 reads CSVIQGPSGNTIYF. The DNA for the CDR3 is TGCAGCGTTATACAGGGACCCTCTGGAAACACCATATATTTT.

This clonotype was detected ten times or more. CDR3 sequence reads: CASSLLGPGGNSPLHF. CDR3 in DNA: TGCGCCAGCAGCTTGTTGGGCCCTGGAGGTAATTCACCCCTCCACTTT. The rearrangement joins TRBV5-1 to TRBJ1-6; D gene uncertain. Trimming removed 1 base at V and 6 bases at J, with 14 bases between. This CDR3 has 16 amino acids. Germline CDR1 and CDR2: SGHRS and YFSETQ.

This clonotype was found many times. The genes are TRBV5-1 and TRBJ2-7; 8 bases agree with TRBD1. V dropped 2 bases and J dropped 2; count of bases not matched to a gene: 6. Germline CDR1 is SGHRS and CDR2 is YFSETQ. CDR3 size: 15 residues. CDR3 loop: CASSFDGQGPYEQYF. CDR3 DNA: TGCGCCAGCAGCTTCGATGGACAGGGACCCTACGAGCAGTACTTC.

This clonotype has ten or more counts. V gene TRBV10-2 combines with J gene TRBJ1-2, with D unresolved. The CDR3 covers 14 residues. V lost 4 bases, J lost 6 bases, and 15 bases lay in between. Germline V CDR1 and CDR2: WSHSY, SAAADI. The chain's CDR3 is CASSAARKDHGYTF. The CDR3, as DNA: TGCGCCAGCAGTGCGGCCCGGAAGGATCATGGCTACACCTTC.

There are many counts of this clonotype. V gene TRBV9 combines with J gene TRBJ2-5, with a weak D call TRBD2 (6 bases). This CDR3 has 17 amino acids. V was clipped by 3 bases and J by 5 bases, with 23 bases between them. Per germline, CDR1 SGDLS and CDR2 YYNGEE. The CDR3 DNA follows: TGTGCCAGCAGCGCCCAGGTGGGGACTGCAGATACGGAGACCCAGTACTTC. It yields the protein CASSAQVGTADTETQYF.

In the case of this clonotype: A much larger clone is a single base away; this may be a read error. This sequence joins TRBV18 and TRBJ2-7; 12 bases match TRBD2. The CDR3 consists of 15 residues. Germline V gene lookup returns CDR1 KGHSH and CDR2 LQKENI. The CDR3 DNA is TGTACCAGCTCAGCCGCCGGGACTAGCGGGTACGAGCAGTACTTC. It yields the protein CTSSAAGTSGYEQYF.

On this clonotype itself: This could be a read error, since a much larger clone is one nucleotide away. The chain is built from TRBV5-4 and TRBJ2-7; D not resolved. Trimming shortened V by 2 bases and J by 6 bases, and 12 bases separated the two germline ends. Germline loops: CDR1 SGHNT, CDR2 YYREEE (reference sequence). There are 13 residues in the CDR3. CDR3 bases: TGTGCCAGCAGCTTATCTCCGGCAGGCGAGCAGTACTTC. Protein sequence: CASSLSPAGEQYF.